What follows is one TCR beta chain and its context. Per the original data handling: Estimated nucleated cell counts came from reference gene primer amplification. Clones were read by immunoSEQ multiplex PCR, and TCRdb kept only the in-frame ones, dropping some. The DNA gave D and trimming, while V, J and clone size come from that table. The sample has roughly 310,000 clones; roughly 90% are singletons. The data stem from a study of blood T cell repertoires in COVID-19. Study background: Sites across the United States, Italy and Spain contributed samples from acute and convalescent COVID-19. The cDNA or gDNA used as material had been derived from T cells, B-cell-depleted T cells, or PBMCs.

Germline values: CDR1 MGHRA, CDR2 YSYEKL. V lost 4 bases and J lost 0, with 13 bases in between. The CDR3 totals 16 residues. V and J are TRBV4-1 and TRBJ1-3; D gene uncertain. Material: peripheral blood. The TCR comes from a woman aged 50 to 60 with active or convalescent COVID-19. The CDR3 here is CASSLRHGSSGNTIYF. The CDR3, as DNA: TGCGCCAGCAGCCTCAGACACGGGAGCTCTGGAAACACCATATATTTT.